These 20 T cell receptor beta chains were all obtained from the same sample, sequenced in a study of shared clonotypes between healthy human individuals. Profiling relied on immunoSEQ multiplex PCR, and the TCRdb table lists in-frame clones only, not all of them. The sample contains about 2.5 million clones, around 93% of which appear only once. The specimen sequenced was naive CD4+ T cells from PBMCs. Indicated subset: CD45RA+ positively selected. The receptors here all came from a man between 18 and 35 years old in good health. Some clones in this sample may be carry-over from other donors' samples.

The V gene is TRBV28, the J gene TRBJ1-5, with 7 bases lining up with TRBD1. Germline V lookup: CDR1 MDHEN, CDR2 SYDVKM. V lost 6 bases and J lost 0; bases outside the gene matches: 5. This CDR3 has 15 residues. CDR3 amino acids: CASRQQGTSNQPQHF. The CDR3 nucleotides are TGTGCCAGCAGACAACAGGGGACTAGCAATCAGCCCCAGCATTTT. Complete variable domain (other parts from reference TRBV28 and TRBJ1-5): DVKVTQSSRYLVKRTGEKVFLECVQDMDHENMFWYRQDPGLGLRLIYFSYDVKMKEKGDIPEGYSVSREKKERFSLILESASTNQTSMYLCASRQQGTSNQPQHFGDGTRLSIL.

The rearrangement joins TRBV18 to TRBJ2-7, with 8 bases aligning to TRBD1. Trimming at V came to 8 bases and at J to 5 bases, leaving 8 bases not matched to a gene. Germline assignment: CDR1 KGHSH and CDR2 LQKENI. The CDR3 has 13 residues. The CDR3, as DNA: TGTGCCAGCACAAGACAGGGGATCGACGAGCAGTACTTC. This sequence encodes CASTRQGIDEQYF.

The chain employs TRBV2 and TRBJ1-1, with 8 nucleotides matching TRBD1. This CDR3 contains 15 residues. V shed 6 bases and J 1 base; nucleotides not matched to a gene: 7. Germline V gives CDR1 SNHLY, CDR2 FYNNEI. The CDR3 here is CASRETGTGNTEAFF. CDR3 in DNA: TGTGCCAGCAGGGAAACCGGGACAGGGAACACTGAAGCTTTCTTT.

The chain couples TRBV20-1 to TRBJ1-1; unclear D gene. The germline V gene encodes CDR1 DFQATT and CDR2 SNEGSKA (reference sequence). V was pared by 1 base and J by 9 bases, with 9 bases between. The CDR3 consists of 11 residues. This CDR3 is CSARAEAQAFF. The DNA of the CDR3 is TGCAGTGCTAGAGCGGAGGCACAAGCTTTCTTT.

The gene calls are TRBV7-9 and TRBJ2-7, with D tentatively TRBD2 (5 bases). The germline V and J ends were trimmed by 4 bases and 0 bases, with 16 bases remaining between them. CDR3 length: 16 amino acids. Germline CDR1 is SEHNR and CDR2 is FQNEAQ (reference sequence). The chain's CDR3 is CASSSVLGPSSYEQYF. The CDR3 region has the DNA TGTGCCAGCAGCTCAGTACTAGGGCCAAGCTCCTACGAGCAGTACTTC. Combining the CDR3 with reference TRBV7-9 and TRBJ2-7 gives the whole variable domain DTGVSQNPRHKITKRGQNVTFRCDPISEHNRLYWYRQTLGQGPEFLTYFQNEAQLEKSRLLSDRFSAERPKGSFSTLEIQRTEQGDSAMYLCASSSVLGPSSYEQYFGPGTRLTVT.

The chain is built from TRBV6-1 and TRBJ1-2; unclear D gene. V lost 6 bases and J lost 8, with 7 bases in between. The CDR3 loop spans 10 amino acids. The germline V gene has CDR1 MNHNS and CDR2 SASEGT. The CDR3 coding sequence is TGTGCCAGCAGAGAGGGAGGCTACACCTTC. It is translated as CASREGGYTF.

The chain carries TRBV9 and TRBJ1-1, with a weak D call TRBD1 (6 bases). The CDR3 is 17 residues long. Looked up from germline, CDR1 is SGDLS and CDR2 is YYNGEE. V lost 4 bases and J 4 bases, leaving 23 bases between the germline ends. The DNA for the CDR3 is TGTGCCAGCAGCCCAACATCGGGGGGGGCGCGAGGCACTGAAGCTTTCTTT. Translated: CASSPTSGGARGTEAFF.

In regard to this clone: The sample carries other DNA sequences with the same CDR3. This rearrangement joins TRBV5-1 to TRBJ1-1; the D gene is possibly TRBD1 (5 bases). CDR3 length: 15 amino acids. With 0 bases removed from V and 0 bases from J, the gap between germline ends came to 9 bases. Germline V gene sequence: CDR1 SGHRS, CDR2 YFSETQ. This CDR3 is CASSLDRGMNTEAFF. In DNA form, the CDR3 reads TGCGCCAGCAGCTTGGATCGGGGGATGAACACTGAAGCTTTCTTT.

The rearrangement uses TRBV2 and TRBJ2-7; 8 nucleotides match TRBD2. Germline loops: CDR1 SNHLY, CDR2 FYNNEI. With 3 bases clipped from V and 3 bases from J, the junction kept 4 bases outside the gene matches. The length of the CDR3 is 14 residues. CDR3 sequence: CASSDSSGGYEQYF. The CDR3 DNA reads TGTGCCAGCAGTGATTCCAGCGGGGGCTACGAGCAGTACTTC.

The DNA for the CDR3 is TGTGCCAGCAGTACCGGACACTTTGAGCAGTTCTTC. Amino acids: CASSTGHFEQFF. The V call is TRBV28, the J call TRBJ2-1; tentative D call: TRBD1 (5 bases). Between the trimmed V and J ends, which lost 5 bases and 9 bases, there was a span of 11 bases. The CDR3 runs 12 residues. Germline V gene sequence: CDR1 MDHEN, CDR2 SYDVKM.

The rearrangement joins TRBV7-9 to TRBJ1-1, with 8 nucleotides matching TRBD1. CDR1 and CDR2 from the germline V gene are SEHNR and FQNEAQ (reference sequence). CDR3 size: 17 residues. Trimming took 1 base from V and 5 from J; bases not matched to a gene: 12. CDR3 in amino acids: CASSLGGGRQGSTEAFF. CDR3 sequence (DNA): TGTGCCAGCAGCTTAGGAGGCGGCAGACAGGGGAGTACTGAAGCTTTCTTT.

The chain employs TRBV5-1 and TRBJ1-1; D not resolved. Trimming took off 6 bases at V and 2 bases at J, with 11 bases between the two ends. CDR1 is SGHRS, CDR2 YFSETQ, per germline. There are 13 residues in the CDR3. CDR3 sequence: CASTQTVNTEAFF. The CDR3 bases are TGCGCCAGCACCCAAACAGTAAACACTGAAGCTTTCTTT.

The chain employs TRBV5-6 and TRBJ1-4; 7 bases line up with TRBD1. CDR1 SGHDT and CDR2 YYEEEE come from the germline V gene. The CDR3 is 15 amino acids. The V segment lost 3 bases and the J segment 11 bases; nucleotides outside the gene matches: 13. In DNA form, the CDR3 reads TGTGCCAGCAGCTCCAGGACAGGATCTCTTTTTAAACTGTTTTTT. This codes for CASSSRTGSLFKLFF.

The rearrangement links TRBV2 to TRBJ2-3; no clear D gene. V was clipped by 7 bases and J by 1 base, with 15 bases between them. Germline lookup yields CDR1 SNHLY and CDR2 FYNNEI. CDR3 length equals 15 residues. CDR3: CASTPSYLRTDTQYF. The CDR3 nucleotides are TGTGCCAGCACCCCCAGCTACCTTCGCACAGATACGCAGTATTTT.

The gene calls are TRBV19 and TRBJ1-2; 8 bases match TRBD1. V shed 6 bases, J shed 3 bases, and the junction held 6 bases outside the gene matches. Germline loops: CDR1 LNHDA, CDR2 SQIVND (reference sequence). CDR3 length: 14 amino acids. This chain's CDR3 is CASRKNRGDYGYTF. The CDR3 coding sequence is TGTGCCAGTAGGAAGAACAGGGGGGACTATGGCTACACCTTC.

The rearrangement links TRBV28 to TRBJ1-4, with D uncertain. Trimming removed 6 bases from V and 10 bases from J, with 12 bases in between. The CDR3 totals 12 residues. The germline V gene has CDR1 MDHEN and CDR2 SYDVKM. CDR3 nucleotide sequence: TGTGCCAGCAGACGATGGATTGGAAAACTGTTTTTT. As protein: CASRRWIGKLFF.

This clone was observed once. The V call is TRBV5-1, the J call TRBJ2-1; 8 nucleotides align to TRBD2. This CDR3 contains 17 residues. J gave up 4 bases and V 3 bases, and 12 bases lay outside the gene matches. Germline V gene lookup returns CDR1 SGHRS and CDR2 YFSETQ. The CDR3 DNA follows: TGCGCCAGCAGCTGGACCACGGGGACTAGGATTTACAATGAGCAGTTCTTC. It is translated as CASSWTTGTRIYNEQFF.

This chain joins TRBV19 and TRBJ1-2, with D possibly TRBD1 on 5 matching bases. The CDR3 is 15 amino acids. Trimming stripped 10 bases from V and 6 bases from J, with 24 bases between. CDR1 LNHDA and CDR2 SQIVND come from the germline V gene (reference sequence). CDR3 region: CATQTRPALGDGYTF. The CDR3, as DNA: TGTGCCACTCAAACCAGACCCGCACTAGGGGATGGCTACACCTTC. Full variable domain (outside the CDR3, taken from reference TRBV19 and TRBJ1-2): DGGITQSPKYLFRKEGQNVTLSCEQNLNHDAMYWYRQDPGQGLRLIYYSQIVNDFQKGDIAEGYSVSREKKESFPLTVTSAQKNPTAFYLCATQTRPALGDGYTFGSGTRLTVV.

This clone was observed a single time. This chain uses TRBV29-1 with TRBJ1-3; 10 nucleotides agree with TRBD1. The CDR3 covers 14 residues. V trimming: 6 bases; J trimming: 0 bases; junction bases outside the gene matches: 2. CDR1 and CDR2 (germline): SQVTM, ANQGSEA. In DNA, the CDR3 is TGCAGCGTGACAGGGGGCTTCTCTGGAAACACCATATATTTT. It translates to CSVTGGFSGNTIYF.

The chain joins TRBV11-1 to TRBJ1-6; 8 bases fit TRBD1. V gave up 3 bases and J gave up 8 bases; unmatched junction bases: 3. Looked up from germline, CDR1 is SGHAT and CDR2 is FQDESV (reference sequence). The CDR3 length is 14 residues. This CDR3 is CASSLDRDDSPLHF. The CDR3 DNA follows: TGTGCCAGCAGCTTGGACAGGGACGATTCACCCCTCCACTTT.